This T cell receptor (beta chain) was retrieved from a study of blood T cell repertoires in COVID-19. For the study at large: COVID-19 samples from acute and convalescent phases originated in the United States, Italy and Spain. T cells, B-cell-depleted T cells, or PBMCs provided the cDNA or gDNA that served as material.

Germline V gene lookup returns CDR1 KGHDR and CDR2 SFDVKD. CDR3 length: 15 residues. The V and J ends lost 4 bases and 2 bases respectively, with 12 bases between them. Per the authors' pipeline: Quantification of nucleated cells was approximated via reference gene primer amplification. Assay used: immunoSEQ multiplex PCR; TCRdb lists only in-frame clones, some missing. V, J and clone size are taken as reported in that table, and D and trimming were inferred from the DNA itself. The data show around 250,000 clones, around 84% seen once. The chain links TRBV24-1 to TRBJ2-3; D is perhaps TRBD2 (5 bases). This receptor was obtained from a woman aged 18-29 years with acute or convalescent COVID-19. Sequencing was performed on peripheral blood. The CDR3 bases are TGTGCCACCAGTGACCACCGGGATAACACAGATACGCAGTATTTT. Translation: CATSDHRDNTDTQYF.